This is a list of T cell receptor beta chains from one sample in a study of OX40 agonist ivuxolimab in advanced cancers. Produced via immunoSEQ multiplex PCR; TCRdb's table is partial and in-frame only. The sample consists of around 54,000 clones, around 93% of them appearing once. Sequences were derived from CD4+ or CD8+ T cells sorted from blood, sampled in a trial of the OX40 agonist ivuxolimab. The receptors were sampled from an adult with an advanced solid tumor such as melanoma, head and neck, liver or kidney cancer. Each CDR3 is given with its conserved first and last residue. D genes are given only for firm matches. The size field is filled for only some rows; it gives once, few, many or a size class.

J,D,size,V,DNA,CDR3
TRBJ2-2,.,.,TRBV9,TGTGCCAGCAGCGTAGTTTTAGGGGCCGGGGAGCTGTTTTTT,CASSVVLGAGELFF
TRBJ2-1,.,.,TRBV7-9,TGTGCCAGCAGCTTAGAAACATCCTACAATGAGCAGTTCTTC,CASSLETSYNEQFF
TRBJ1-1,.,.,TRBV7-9,TGTGCCAGCAGCTTAGTCCACGCCATTGGGGCTTTCTTT,CASSLVHAIGAFF
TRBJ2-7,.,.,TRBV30,TGTGCCTGGAGTCCCCATTCTCCCCTCGAGCAGTACTTC,CAWSPHSPLEQYF
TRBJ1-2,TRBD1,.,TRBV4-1,TGCGCCAGCAGCCAAGATGGATCAGGGGGCGCTAACTATGGCTACACCTTC,CASSQDGSGGANYGYTF
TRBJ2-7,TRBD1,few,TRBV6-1,TGTGCCAGCAGTGAAGAAGGGACAGGGGGCTACGAGCAGTACTTC,CASSEEGTGGYEQYF
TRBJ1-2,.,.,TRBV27,TGTGCCAGCAGTTATTTGAGAGGGGATGGCTACACCTTC,CASSYLRGDGYTF
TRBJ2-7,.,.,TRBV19,TGTGCCAGTAGCGGGGGTCGATGGGGATACGAGCAGTACTTC,CASSGGRWGYEQYF
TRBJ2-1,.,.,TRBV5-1,TGCGCCAGCAGCCCCCCACAGGACGAGGGGCAGTTCTTC,CASSPPQDEGQFF
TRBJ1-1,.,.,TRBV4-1,TGCGCCAGCAGCCGCCCGGATATGGGGGTGGGCACTGAAGCTTTCTTT,CASSRPDMGVGTEAFF
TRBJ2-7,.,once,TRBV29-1,TGCAGCGTTGAAGGGGTAGGCAGACTCCTCTCCTACGAGCAGTACTTC,CSVEGVGRLLSYEQYF
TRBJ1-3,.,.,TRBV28,TGTGCCAGCAGTGCCGGGAGCTCTGGAAACACCATATATTTT,CASSAGSSGNTIYF
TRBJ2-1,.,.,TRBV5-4,TGTGCCAGCAGCTTGGGGGGATCCCGATACAATGAGCAGTTCTTC,CASSLGGSRYNEQFF
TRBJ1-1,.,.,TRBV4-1,TGCGCCAGCAGCCCTGAGTCAGGGAACACTGAAGCTTTCTTT,CASSPESGNTEAFF